This entry features one T cell receptor (beta chain) sequence. Germline CDR1 is SEHNR and CDR2 is FQNEAQ (reference sequence). Trimming cost V 1 base and J 2 bases; bases outside gene matches: 3. The CDR3 consists of 15 residues. This specimen belongs to a study of Graves' ophthalmopathy and Graves' hyperthyroidism. The overall study: The stable label applied to hyperthyroidism with no ophthalmopathy within 18 months of follow-up.

RNA transcripts were the source from which TCR beta CDR3 regions were amplified. Following a first-round RT-PCR that used HTBI primers, a second-round multiplex PCR was carried out. TCRdb processed the multiplex PCR reads anew with MiXCR; each CDR3 protein has one entry. The sample contains around 520,000 distinct CDR3 sequences, under 45% of which appear only once. The chain combines TRBV7-9 with TRBJ2-7; TRBD2 matches 9 bases. Sequenced input: peripheral blood or thyroid tissue (not recorded which). The source of this sequence is an adult man with Graves' hyperthyroidism. CDR3 in amino acids: CASSLEAGGAYEQYF. Here the CDR3 DNA reads TGTGCCAGCAGCTTAGAAGCGGGGGGCGCCTACGAGCAGTACTTC. Full variable domain (remainder filled in from reference TRBV7-9 and TRBJ2-7): DTGVSQNPRHKITKRGQNVTFRCDPISEHNRLYWYRQTLGQGPEFLTYFQNEAQLEKSRLLSDRFSAERPKGSFSTLEIQRTEQGDSAMYLCASSLEAGGAYEQYFGPGTRLTVT.